What follows are 23 T cell receptor beta chains derived from one specimen sequenced in a study of cytomegalovirus exposure and HLA in healthy donors. The table came from immunoSEQ multiplex PCR; TCRdb's copy has only in-frame clones and leaves some out. The repertoire holds 150,000 to 200,000 clones, with approximately 84% as singletons. The sequencing sample was made of PBMCs. The receptors were sampled from a woman aged 18-29 years in good health and CMV-seropositive.

The rearrangement uses TRBV5-6 and TRBJ1-1, with a tentative D call TRBD1 (6 bases). Germline V CDR1 and CDR2: SGHDT, YYEEEE. Trimming pared 0 bases from V and 7 bases from J, leaving 10 bases between. The CDR3 contains 13 residues. This chain's CDR3 is CASSLAGDGEAFF. The CDR3 DNA reads as TGTGCCAGCAGCTTGGCAGGGGACGGTGAAGCTTTCTTT.

This sequence joins TRBV27 and TRBJ2-2; D is undetermined. The germline V gene encodes CDR1 MNHEY and CDR2 SMNVEV (reference sequence). Trimming removed 4 bases at V and 1 base at J, with 10 bases between. The CDR3 is 15 amino acids. The CDR3: CASSSESLNTGELFF. The CDR3 coding sequence is TGTGCCAGCAGTTCCGAGAGCCTGAACACCGGGGAGCTGTTTTTT.

The rearrangement joins TRBV19 to TRBJ2-7, with D possibly matching TRBD2 (6 bases). V shed 7 bases and J shed 0 bases, with 16 bases lying between them. Germline loops: CDR1 LNHDA, CDR2 SQIVND (reference sequence). The CDR3 consists of 15 residues. CDR3 sequence: CASTFRGESSYEQYF. The CDR3, as DNA: TGTGCCAGTACCTTCCGCGGGGAAAGCTCCTACGAGCAGTACTTC.

The V gene is TRBV6-1, the J gene TRBJ2-5; no firm D call. With 1 base removed from V and 5 bases from J, the gap between germline ends came to 8 bases. Germline V gene sequence: CDR1 MNHNS, CDR2 SASEGT. This CDR3 has 13 amino acids. CDR3 loop: CASSEGPGETQYF. In DNA, the CDR3 is TGTGCCAGCAGTGAAGGGCCCGGGGAGACCCAGTACTTC.

This clone was observed a few times. The V gene is TRBV27, the J gene TRBJ1-6; D is unclear. This CDR3 spans 14 amino acids. Germline V lookup: CDR1 MNHEY, CDR2 SMNVEV (reference sequence). Trimming took 8 bases from V and 10 from J, leaving 18 bases between them. The CDR3 bases are TGTGCCAGCCGCACCCTGGGAGAAAGCTCACCCCTCCACTTT. It yields the protein CASRTLGESSPLHF.

This clone was seen just once. This chain links TRBV7-2 with TRBJ2-1, with 14 bases lining up with TRBD2. J lost 0 bases, V lost 11 bases, and 6 bases had no gene match. Germline lookup yields CDR1 SGHTA and CDR2 FQGNSA. This CDR3 comprises 16 residues. The CDR3 DNA follows: TGTGCCGGAGGACTAGCGGGGGGCTCCTCCTACAATGAGCAGTTCTTC. Its translation: CAGGLAGGSSYNEQFF.

The chain combines TRBV27 with TRBJ2-7; 7 bases line up with TRBD1. The length of the CDR3 is 15 residues. Germline CDR1 reads MNHEY; CDR2 reads SMNVEV (reference sequence). Losses at the gene ends were 4 bases for V and 5 bases for J; bases not matched to a gene: 11. The CDR3 loop is CASSYIPGTENEQYF. The CDR3, as DNA: TGTGCCAGCAGTTATATACCCGGGACAGAGAACGAGCAGTACTTC.

This chain uses TRBV6-5 with TRBJ1-1; D is unclear. This CDR3 contains 14 residues. Trimming took 5 bases from V and 7 from J, leaving 17 bases between them. Germline CDR1 and CDR2: MNHEY and SVGAGI. Here the CDR3 reads CASSQFTGIHEAFF. CDR3 DNA sequence: TGTGCCAGCAGTCAATTTACGGGGATCCATGAAGCTTTCTTT.

The rearrangement links TRBV6-1 to TRBJ1-2; maybe TRBD1 (6 bases). The germline CDR1 and CDR2 sequences are MNHNS and SASEGT. Trimming took 4 bases from V and 0 from J, leaving 12 bases between them. The CDR3 totals 15 residues. CDR3 sequence reads: CASSAGGPTNYGYTF. The CDR3 nucleotides are TGTGCCAGCAGTGCGGGGGGGCCTACTAACTATGGCTACACCTTC.

V gene TRBV5-4 combines with J gene TRBJ1-2; D is uncertain. Deletions cut 0 bases from V and 8 bases from J, with 17 bases between. This CDR3 region has 15 residues. The germline gives CDR1 SGHNT, CDR2 YYREEE (reference sequence). The CDR3 DNA reads as TGTGCCAGCAGCTTGGAGGTAGGGCGGGCGGAAGGCTACACCTTC. Residues: CASSLEVGRAEGYTF.

Concerning this clone itself: Other DNA sequences from this sample encode an identical CDR3 as well. The chain has TRBV7-2 and TRBJ1-1; a possible D gene is TRBD1 (5 bases). The CDR3 covers 15 residues. V gave up 0 bases and J gave up 0 bases, with 8 bases separating them. CDR1 SGHTA and CDR2 FQGNSA come from the germline V gene. CDR3 amino acids: CASSLAAGLNTEAFF. The CDR3, as DNA: TGTGCCAGCAGCTTAGCGGCAGGGTTGAACACTGAAGCTTTCTTT. The whole variable domain, remainder taken from reference TRBV7-2 and TRBJ1-1, is GAGVSQSPSNKVTEKGKDVELRCDPISGHTALYWYRQSLGQGLEFLIYFQGNSAPDKSGLPSDRFSAERTGGSVSTLTIQRTQQEDSAVYLCASSLAAGLNTEAFFGQGTRLTVV.

The V gene is TRBV6-4, the J gene TRBJ1-2; 7 bases map to TRBD1. The CDR3 sequence is 17 residues long. The trim removed 4 bases at V and 1 base at J, leaving 12 bases unmatched. From germline, CDR1 is MRHNA and CDR2 SNTAGT. The CDR3 sequence: CASSVWFEGGHNYGYTF. The CDR3 nucleotides are TGTGCCAGCAGTGTTTGGTTCGAAGGGGGCCATAACTATGGCTACACCTTC.

This chain uses TRBV2 with TRBJ2-1, with 7 bases aligning to TRBD1. Germline-derived CDR1 and CDR2 are SNHLY and FYNNEI. The CDR3 is 13 residues long. Losses at the gene ends were 6 bases for V and 7 bases for J; bases not matched to a gene: 6. CDR3 sequence (DNA): TGTGCCAGCAGGACCGGGACAGTAAATGAGCAGTTCTTC. Its translation is CASRTGTVNEQFF. Full variable domain (remainder filled in from reference TRBV2 and TRBJ2-1): EPEVTQTPSHQVTQMGQEVILRCVPISNHLYFYWYRQILGQKVEFLVSFYNNEISEKSEIFDDQFSVERPDGSNFTLKIRSTKLEDSAMYFCASRTGTVNEQFFGPGTRLTVL.

The rearrangement links TRBV27 to TRBJ1-4, with TRBD1 identical over 12 bases. Germline V gene lookup returns CDR1 MNHEY and CDR2 SMNVEV (reference sequence). The CDR3 runs 17 residues. V trimming: 3 bases; J trimming: 8 bases; junction bases outside the gene matches: 10. In nucleotides, the CDR3 is TGTGCCAGCAGTTTTATGGGACAGGGGGCAAGTCAAGAAAAACTGTTTTTT. This codes for CASSFMGQGASQEKLFF.

This chain joins TRBV7-4 and TRBJ1-6; 9 bases agree with TRBD1. The CDR3 length is 16 residues. J was trimmed by 12 bases and V by 2 bases; bases with no gene match: 11. CDR1 SGHVT and CDR2 SQSDAQ come from the germline V gene. In nucleotides, the CDR3 is TGTGCCAGCAGCTTAACTAGAAACAGGGGGCGTAGACCCCTCCACTTT. Translating gives CASSLTRNRGRRPLHF.

This chain uses TRBV7-2 with TRBJ1-1, with D possibly matching TRBD1 (5 bases). This CDR3 is 13 amino acids long. The germline V gene encodes CDR1 SGHTA and CDR2 FQGNSA. Trimming stripped 7 bases from V and 4 bases from J, with 13 bases between. CDR3 in DNA: TGTGCCAGCACCCACGGGGGAGCCACTGAAGCTTTCTTT. Translating it yields CASTHGGATEAFF. Drawing the rest from reference TRBV7-2 and TRBJ1-1, the complete variable domain is GAGVSQSPSNKVTEKGKDVELRCDPISGHTALYWYRQSLGQGLEFLIYFQGNSAPDKSGLPSDRFSAERTGGSVSTLTIQRTQQEDSAVYLCASTHGGATEAFFGQGTRLTVV.

This clone was seen a few times. The chain is built from TRBV19 and TRBJ1-3; no clear D gene. The CDR3 has 14 amino acids. Per germline, CDR1 LNHDA and CDR2 SQIVND (reference sequence). Trimming stripped 4 bases from V and 0 bases from J, with 7 bases between. The CDR3 region has the DNA TGTGCCAGTAGTACCAGTATCTCTGGAAACACCATATATTTT. Protein product: CASSTSISGNTIYF.

V usage is TRBV13 and J usage is TRBJ2-7; TRBD2 matches 8 bases. V trimming: 5 bases; J trimming: 0 bases; junction bases outside the gene matches: 9. CDR3 length equals 16 residues. Germline loops: CDR1 PRHDT, CDR2 FYEKMQ (reference sequence). The chain's CDR3 is CASSANRGGYSYEQYF. CDR3 sequence (DNA): TGTGCCAGCAGCGCCAACCGGGGGGGCTACTCCTACGAGCAGTACTTC.

V and J are TRBV7-9 and TRBJ2-3; 9 bases fit TRBD1. Germline V lookup: CDR1 SEHNR, CDR2 FQNEAQ (reference sequence). The CDR3 runs to 15 residues. The trim removed 5 bases at V and 3 bases at J, leaving 6 bases unmatched. For the CDR3, the DNA is TGTGCCAGCAGCATTCGACAGGGGGGGACAGATACGCAGTATTTT. Its protein is CASSIRQGGTDTQYF.

The rearrangement links TRBV7-9 to TRBJ2-7; 8 bases are shared with TRBD1. This CDR3 spans 14 amino acids. CDR1 is SEHNR and CDR2 is FQNEAQ in the germline V gene (reference sequence). The ends lost 2 bases at V and 3 bases at J; junction bases unmatched: 3. CDR3 in amino acids: CASSLLDRDYEQYF. CDR3 coding DNA: TGTGCCAGCAGCTTACTGGACAGGGACTACGAGCAGTACTTC.

This clone is a singleton in its sample. V is TRBV15 and J is TRBJ2-5, with D unresolved. CDR3 length: 16 residues. Germline CDR1 reads LNHNV; CDR2 reads YYDKDF (reference sequence). Trimming removed 1 base from V and 3 bases from J, with 15 bases in between. The CDR3, as DNA: TGTGCCACCAGCAGAGGATTTGCTAGAGTCAAAGAGACCCAGTACTTC. Protein sequence: CATSRGFARVKETQYF.

The rearrangement links TRBV7-6 to TRBJ1-3; D may be TRBD1 (5 bases). Germline CDR1 and CDR2: SGHVS and FNYEAQ. This CDR3 comprises 18 residues. Trimming removed 1 base from V and 4 bases from J, with 20 bases in between. CDR3 sequence (DNA): TGTGCCAGCAGCTTAGTTGGGGCGGCCCTCAACCTCGGAAACACCATATATTTT. Protein sequence: CASSLVGAALNLGNTIYF.

This chain connects TRBV5-4 to TRBJ1-1; TRBD1 agrees at 8 bases. The CDR3 runs to 14 residues. Germline V gene data show CDR1 as SGHNT and CDR2 as YYREEE (reference sequence). J lost 4 bases, V lost 5 bases, and 7 bases had no gene match. CDR3 in amino acids: CASRLQGGGTEAFF. CDR3 sequence (DNA): TGTGCCAGCAGACTACAGGGGGGCGGCACTGAAGCTTTCTTT.